The present T cell receptor beta chain was sequenced within a study of tumor-infiltrating lymphocytes in primary liver carcinoma (dated by TCRdb to about 2017). At the level of the whole study: Surgical resection was performed in China between November 2015 and March 2016 on four or five patients with histopathologically diagnosed primary liver carcinoma. Of the five patients, three men and two women aged 30 to 69 years, four had hepatocellular carcinoma and one had combined HCC and intrahepatic cholangiocarcinoma. The five patients had tumors of stage T1-T3 N0M0, with maximum diameters ranging from about 4.2 to 11 cm. Each sample produced roughly 3.5 to 8 million productive TCRbeta reads, and read depth showed no significant difference between tissue types. For each liver tumor, the study sampled five regions along with adjacent normal tissue and blood, and applied TCRbeta repertoire sequencing, expression microarrays and whole-exome sequencing. A total of 35 specimens from 5 patients went through TCRbeta repertoire sequencing, namely 25 tumor regions, 5 adjacent noncancerous liver tissues and 5 peripheral blood samples. Reproducibility between technical replicate repertoires was high, with correlation coefficients above 0.95 and mean shared-clone rates approximately 0.9. What the work shows at the level of the full study, not this receptor alone: The study included only five patients, and the authors note findings should be validated in a larger study. The top 250 clones made up a significantly larger repertoire fraction in tumors than in blood (p = 0.039). Consistent with antigen-driven expansion, pairs of tumor regions showed higher repertoire overlap (mean roughly 35%) than either tumor-adjacent pairs (around 17%) or tumor-blood pairs (around 14%). Since the samples were bulk and unsorted, there was no way to compare CD4+ and CD8+ T cell repertoires. Only the TCR beta chain was sequenced, which likely underestimates true repertoire diversity because unpaired alpha chains were not captured.

CDR3 length: 14 amino acids, cysteine to phenylalanine. Just CDR3 DNA is preserved here, 42 bases in frame from base 1. CDR1 and CDR2 (SGHAT, FQNNGV) derive from the germline V gene. Trimming takes 6 bases off V and 0 bases off J; junction bases not matched to a gene: 3. This clonotype has at least ten counts. It lacks a known antigen. Per-base quality was not reported, and no clone a single base away is much larger than it. A constant-region primer and ProtoScript II reverse transcriptase were used to reverse-transcribe TCRbeta-specific cDNA from around 530 ng total RNA. Construction of the TCRbeta libraries relied on three nested rounds of multiplex PCR, following a slightly modified ARM-PCR procedure. The first two PCR rounds used multiplex TRBV1-TRBV30 forward primers with a Cbeta reverse primer, each for approximately 9 cycles. Sample barcodes and Illumina adapters were added in a final 25-cycle PCR using Deep VentR polymerase. Before sequencing, amplicons of 200-500 bp were purified from gel using a QIAquick gel extraction kit. An Illumina HiSeq 2500 was used to sequence the TCRbeta amplicons, generating 250-bp paired-end reads. The authors' pipeline ran thus. Trimmomatic v0.33 was used to quality-trim the reads, and FLASH v1.2.11 was used to merge paired reads so that full CDR3 sequences could be recovered. MiGEC v1.2.1b assigned V, D and J germline segments to the rearranged TCRbeta sequences. Clonotype statistics and Shannon-Wiener diversity indices were computed with VDJtools v1.0.0. Except for diversity analysis, only each sample's 250 most abundant clonotypes were used in subsequent analyses to reduce sampling bias. TCRdb passed the public sequencing reads through fastp at Q25 and MiXCR, retaining productive beta sequences. All rows with the same CDR3 protein become a single entry with the most common DNA and genes. TCRdb, not the original authors, processed these V and J calls. The sample has over 250,000 distinct CDR3 sequences on record, roughly 60% of them singletons. Over 15% of the sample is in the top ten clones.

Blood RNA was extracted from unsorted whole blood with TRIzol reagent; germline DNA came from the DNeasy Blood & Tissue kit. Patients had chronic HBV infection and were treatment-naive at sampling. Before surgery, 4 to 5 milliliters of peripheral blood were collected into K2EDTA tubes. The sequence derives from a young woman with primary liver carcinoma and hepatitis B virus infection. Source material: peripheral blood. The chain links TRBV11-2 with TRBJ2-3; 7 bases in the middle match TRBD1. Here the CDR3 is given as CASSQGVSTDTQYF. The DNA sequence follows: TGTGCCAGCAGTCAGGGGGTTAGCACAGATACGCAGTATTTT. With the portions outside the CDR3 filled from the reference TRBV11-2 and TRBJ2-3 genes, the complete variable region becomes EAGVAQSPRYKIIEKRQSVAFWCNPISGHATLYWYQQILGQGPKLLIQFQNNGVVDDSQLPKDRFSAERLKGVDSTLKIQPAKLEDSAVYLCASSQGVSTDTQYFGPGTRLTVL.